This T cell receptor (beta chain) was found in a study of blood T cell repertoires in COVID-19 (dated by TCRdb to about 2020). Broadly, across the study: Samples covering the acute and convalescent phases of COVID-19 were provided by collaborators in the United States, Italy and Spain. The prospective study material was composed of cDNA or gDNA derived from T cells, B-cell-depleted T cells, or PBMCs. Deeply sampled blood TCRbeta repertoires from subjects exposed to, actively infected with, or recovered from COVID-19 were included in the dataset. The repertoires were released in a freely available public database meant as a resource for research on the immune response to SARS-CoV-2. Where available, HLA class I and class II types were taken from metadata supplied by the sample provider and were not determined by assay-based typing. Samples were obtained from the ongoing ImmuneRACE study (first 160 participants) and from over a thousand subjects provided by 6 global collaborators. Nearly every sample came with metadata listing a de-identified subject ID, COVID-19 status, age in years and sex. Broader findings and caveats from the paper: The amount of clinical and demographic metadata varied by source and participant and was provided uncurated.

Enrolling through a virtual design, the prospective study's participants ranged in age from roughly 18 to 90 years and lived across roughly 24 United States geographic areas. Cohort assignment in the prospective study relied on participant-reported clinical history from a screening survey and a study questionnaire. In the prospective study, whole blood, serum and a nasopharyngeal or oropharyngeal swab were collected from each participant by mobile phlebotomists. Prospective study participants could optionally give additional blood draws and questionnaires over a roughly two-month period. Before DNA extraction, blood samples from the prospective study were shipped at room temperature or frozen. The germline V gene encodes CDR1 SGHTA and CDR2 FQGNSA. Its CDR3 holds 16 amino acids, cysteine through phenylalanine. Just CDR3 DNA is preserved here, 48 bases in frame from base 1. The V end gives up 5 bases and the J end 4 bases, leaving 3 bases in the junction not matched to a gene.

TCRbeta CDR3 regions were amplified from genomic DNA by means of the immunoSEQ Assay, a bias-controlled multiplex PCR. The authors processed their data as follows. The number of nucleated cells in each sample was estimated from the amplification of reference gene primers within the assay. To quantify the absolute abundance of each unique TCRbeta CDR3 rearrangement, sequence reads were collapsed and filtered. Productive Simpson clonality was computed per sample as the square root of Simpson's diversity index over productive rearrangements. Sourced from immuneACCESS, this table was stored by TCRdb with only in-frame sequences that have V and J called. A share of the clones is absent; for the studies checked, an unresolved V gene accounts for under half, and the remainder has no known explanation. The V and J calls and clone size were taken over from that table, and D and trimming were inferred from the DNA. Counted in this sample were approximately 250,000 clones; 85% to 90% of them appeared once. The ten largest make up approximately 4% of the sample.

As concerns this clone: Its antigen remains undetermined. The record has no base qualities; no much larger clone is one base away.

The rearranged chain carries TRBV7-2 and TRBJ2-3, and TRBD2 aligns with 16 junction nucleotides. The source is a woman in her thirties with acute COVID-19. The sequencing input was PBMCs or T cells enriched from blood (not recorded which). The CDR3 region: CASSTGTSGRADTQYF. The bases read TGTGCCAGCAGCACCGGGACTAGCGGGAGGGCAGATACGCAGTATTTT.